These 8 T cell receptor beta chains came from one sample sequenced in a study of blood T cell repertoires in COVID-19 (dated by TCRdb to 2020 to 2022). The library was obtained by the immunoSEQ multiplex PCR assay. Not all clones reach the TCRdb copy of this immuneACCESS table, which keeps in-frame sequences only. Checked studies attribute under half of the gap to unresolved V genes and leave the rest unexplained. The sample table lists some 300,000 clones, about nine tenths of them with a count of one. Just under 7% of the sample goes to the ten largest clones. Sequencing was carried out using peripheral blood. Source of these receptors: a woman aged 25 to 39 who had recovered from COVID-19.

The J gene is TRBJ2-2, the V gene TRBV6-4; D not resolved. V lost 0 bases, J lost 2 bases, and 10 bases lay in between. The V gene's germline CDR1 is MRHNA and CDR2 SNTAGT. The CDR3 consists of 16 residues. CDR3 region: CASSDSFSTNTGELFF. CDR3 in DNA: TGTGCCAGCAGTGACTCGTTCTCTACTAACACCGGGGAGCTGTTTTTT.

The CDR3 DNA reads TGTGCCAGCAGCTTGACAGGGGTGGGTGAAGCTTTCTTT. It is translated as CASSLTGVGEAFF. This chain joins TRBV7-2 and TRBJ1-1, with 8 bases that match TRBD1. Unmatched junction bases numbered 4, after V lost 3 bases and J lost 7 bases. Germline V gives CDR1 SGHTA, CDR2 FQGNSA. This CDR3 comprises 13 residues.

The gene calls are TRBV28 and TRBJ1-4; possible D gene TRBD1, 6 bases. V was pared by 3 bases and J by 1 base, with 9 bases between. CDR1 and CDR2 (germline): MDHEN, SYDVKM. CDR3 length: 15 amino acids. The CDR3 sequence is CASSFGGLTNEKLFF. In DNA, the CDR3 is TGTGCCAGCAGTTTCGGGGGGCTAACTAATGAAAAACTGTTTTTT.

The V and J genes are TRBV28 and TRBJ1-1; no firm D call. The CDR3 length is 15 residues. Trimming stripped 3 bases from V and 3 bases from J, with 14 bases between. Per the germline V gene, CDR1 is MDHEN and CDR2 is SYDVKM. CDR3 sequence: CASSFLGPSDTEAFF. In DNA, the CDR3 is TGTGCCAGCAGTTTCCTGGGCCCTTCGGACACTGAAGCTTTCTTT.

This chain connects TRBV6-1 to TRBJ1-4; the match to TRBD1 covers 7 bases. J lost 0 bases, V lost 0 bases, and 10 bases had no gene match. The CDR3 contains 19 residues. Germline CDR1 and CDR2: MNHNS and SASEGT. The DNA of the CDR3 is TGTGCCAGCAGTGAAGCGCACAGTGGGACAGTCGCAACTAATGAAAAACTGTTTTTT. Translation gives CASSEAHSGTVATNEKLFF.

This chain links TRBV5-1 with TRBJ2-5; unclear D gene. The CDR3 totals 14 residues. Germline values: CDR1 SGHRS, CDR2 YFSETQ. Trimming took 0 bases from V and 4 from J, leaving 10 bases between them. The CDR3 loop reads CASSLVAGRETQYF. CDR3 nucleotides: TGCGCCAGCAGCTTGGTTGCAGGTCGAGAGACCCAGTACTTC.

This clone was counted ten times or more. V gene TRBV9 combines with J gene TRBJ1-6; D remains ambiguous. Germline CDR1 SGDLS, CDR2 YYNGEE. V shed 0 bases and J shed 3 bases, with 13 bases lying between them. The CDR3 length is 17 residues. For the CDR3, the DNA is TGTGCCAGCAGCGTAGGTCCTACGAGGTTCTATAATTCACCCCTCCACTTT. This translates into CASSVGPTRFYNSPLHF.

J is TRBJ1-4 and V is TRBV10-3; no clear D gene. The V gene's germline CDR1 is ENHRY and CDR2 SYGVKD. V lost 8 bases and J lost 4, with 35 bases in between. The CDR3 contains 21 residues. For the CDR3, the DNA is TGTGCCATCTACGGAGTCTATGAGACTGGGAGCGGTGGCCAAAATAATGAAAAACTGTTTTTT. It codes for CAIYGVYETGSGGQNNEKLFF.